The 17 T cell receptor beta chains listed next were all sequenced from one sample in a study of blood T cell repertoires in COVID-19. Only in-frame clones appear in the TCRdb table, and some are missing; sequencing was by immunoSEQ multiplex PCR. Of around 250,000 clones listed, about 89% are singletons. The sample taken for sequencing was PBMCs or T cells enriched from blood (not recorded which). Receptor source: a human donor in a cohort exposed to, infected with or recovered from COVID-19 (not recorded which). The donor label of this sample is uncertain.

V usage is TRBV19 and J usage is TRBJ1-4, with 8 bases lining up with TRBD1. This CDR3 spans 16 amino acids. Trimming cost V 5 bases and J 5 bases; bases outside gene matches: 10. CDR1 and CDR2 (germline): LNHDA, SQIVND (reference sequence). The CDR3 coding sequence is TGTGCCAGTAGTCCAATTGACAGGGGCTACAATGAAAAACTGTTTTTT. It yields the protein CASSPIDRGYNEKLFF.

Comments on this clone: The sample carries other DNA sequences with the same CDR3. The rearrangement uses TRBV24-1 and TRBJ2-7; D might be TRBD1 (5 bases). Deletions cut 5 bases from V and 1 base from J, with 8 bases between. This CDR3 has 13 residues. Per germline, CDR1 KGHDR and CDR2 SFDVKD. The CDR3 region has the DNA TGTGCCACCAGTGCCCCAGGGTCCTACGAGCAGTACTTC. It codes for CATSAPGSYEQYF.

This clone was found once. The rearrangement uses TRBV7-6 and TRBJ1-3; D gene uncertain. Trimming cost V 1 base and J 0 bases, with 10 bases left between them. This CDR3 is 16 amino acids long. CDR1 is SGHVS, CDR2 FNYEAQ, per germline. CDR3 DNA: TGTGCCAGCAGCTTAGGAGTCGGGTCCTCTGGAAACACCATATATTTT. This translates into CASSLGVGSSGNTIYF.

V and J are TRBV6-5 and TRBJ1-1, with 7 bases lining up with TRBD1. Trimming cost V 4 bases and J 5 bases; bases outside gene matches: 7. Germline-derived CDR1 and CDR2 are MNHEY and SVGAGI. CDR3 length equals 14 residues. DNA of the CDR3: TGTGCCAGCAGTTTATCCGGGACAGCGACTGAAGCTTTCTTT. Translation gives CASSLSGTATEAFF.

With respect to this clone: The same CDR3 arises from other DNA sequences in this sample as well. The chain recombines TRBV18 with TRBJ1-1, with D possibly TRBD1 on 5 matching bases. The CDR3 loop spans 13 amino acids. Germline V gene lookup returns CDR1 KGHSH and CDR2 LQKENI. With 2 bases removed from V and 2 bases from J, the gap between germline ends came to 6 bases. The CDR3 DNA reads TGTGCCAGCTCACCAAGGGGAAACACTGAAGCTTTCTTT. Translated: CASSPRGNTEAFF.

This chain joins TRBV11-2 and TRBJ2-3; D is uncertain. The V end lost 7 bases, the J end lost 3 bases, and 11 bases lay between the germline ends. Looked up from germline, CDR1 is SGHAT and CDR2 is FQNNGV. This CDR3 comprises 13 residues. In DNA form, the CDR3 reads TGTGCCAGCAACCGCTGGGCGACAGATACGCAGTATTTT. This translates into CASNRWATDTQYF.

This chain's CDR3 is CASSRDRGYGYTF. CDR3 DNA sequence: TGTGCCAGCAGTAGGGACAGGGGCTATGGCTACACCTTC. This chain connects TRBV12-3 or TRBV12-4 to TRBJ1-2; 10 nucleotides line up with TRBD1. The CDR3 has 13 residues. V was clipped by 5 bases and J by 4 bases; unmatched bases: 1.

CDR3 nucleotides: TGTGCCAGCTCACCAGACTGGAGCGGGGGAACAGATACGCAGTATTTT. Translating gives CASSPDWSGGTDTQYF. J is TRBJ2-3 and V is TRBV18; 8 bases fit TRBD2. Germline lookup yields CDR1 KGHSH and CDR2 LQKENI. The CDR3 runs to 16 residues. Trimming cost V 2 bases and J 3 bases; bases outside gene matches: 7.

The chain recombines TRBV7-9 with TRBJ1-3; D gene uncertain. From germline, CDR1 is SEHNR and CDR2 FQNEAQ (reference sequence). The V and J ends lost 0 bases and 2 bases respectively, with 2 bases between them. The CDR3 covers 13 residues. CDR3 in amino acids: CASSLATGNTIYF. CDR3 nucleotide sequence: TGTGCCAGCAGCTTAGCCACTGGAAACACCATATATTTT.

The CDR3 region is CASSPWGGLGDGYTF. For the CDR3, the DNA is TGTGCCAGCAGCCCCTGGGGGGGGCTGGGGGATGGCTACACCTTC. The chain carries TRBV5-5 and TRBJ1-2, with D perhaps matching TRBD1 (6 bases). The CDR3 extends over 15 amino acids. Trimming removed 4 bases at V and 6 bases at J, with 19 bases between. Germline-derived CDR1 and CDR2 are SGHKS and YYEKEE (reference sequence). The variable domain in full, with the rest retrieved from reference TRBV5-5 and TRBJ1-2, is DAGVTQSPTHLIKTRGQQVTLRCSPISGHKSVSWYQQVLGQGPQFIFQYYEKEERGRGNFPDRFSARQFPNYSSELNVNALLLGDSALYLCASSPWGGLGDGYTFGSGTRLTVV.

The CDR3 is CASTPRRTLTGNTIYF. The DNA of the CDR3 is TGTGCCAGCACTCCCCGCAGGACTTTGACTGGAAACACCATATATTTT. This chain links TRBV3-1 (or the pseudogene TRBV3-2) with TRBJ1-3; D ambiguous. Trimming shortened V by 7 bases and J by 2 bases, and 18 bases separated the two germline ends. CDR3 length: 16 residues. Germline lookup yields CDR1 LGHDT and CDR2 YNNKEL (reference sequence).

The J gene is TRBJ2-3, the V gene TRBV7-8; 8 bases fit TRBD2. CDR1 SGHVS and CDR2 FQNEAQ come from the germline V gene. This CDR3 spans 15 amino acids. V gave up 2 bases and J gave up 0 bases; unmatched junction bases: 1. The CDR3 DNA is TGTGCCAGCAGCTTACGGGGGGGCAGCACAGATACGCAGTATTTT. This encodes CASSLRGGSTDTQYF.

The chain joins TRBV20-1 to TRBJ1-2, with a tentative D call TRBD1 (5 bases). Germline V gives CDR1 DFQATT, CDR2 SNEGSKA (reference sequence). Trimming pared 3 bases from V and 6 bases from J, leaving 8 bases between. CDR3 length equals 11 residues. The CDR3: CSASEGDGYTF. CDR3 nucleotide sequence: TGCAGTGCTAGTGAAGGGGATGGCTACACCTTC.

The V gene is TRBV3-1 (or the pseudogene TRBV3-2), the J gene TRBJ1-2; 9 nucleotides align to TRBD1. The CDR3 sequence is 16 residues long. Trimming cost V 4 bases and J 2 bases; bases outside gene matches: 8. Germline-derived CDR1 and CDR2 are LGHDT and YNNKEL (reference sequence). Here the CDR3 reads CASSLRTGDGNYGYTF. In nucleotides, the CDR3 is TGTGCCAGCAGCCTGCGGACAGGGGACGGAAACTATGGCTACACCTTC.

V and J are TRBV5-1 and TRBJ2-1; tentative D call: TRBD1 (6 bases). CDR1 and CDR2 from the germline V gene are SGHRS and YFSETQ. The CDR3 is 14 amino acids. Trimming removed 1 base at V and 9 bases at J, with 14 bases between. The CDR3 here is CASSLLQGSGEQFF. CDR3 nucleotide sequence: TGCGCCAGCAGCTTGCTACAGGGATCCGGTGAGCAGTTCTTC.

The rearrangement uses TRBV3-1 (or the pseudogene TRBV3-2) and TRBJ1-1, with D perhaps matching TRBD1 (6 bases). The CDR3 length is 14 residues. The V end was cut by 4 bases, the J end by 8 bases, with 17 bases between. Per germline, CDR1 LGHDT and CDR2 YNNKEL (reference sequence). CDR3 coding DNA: TGTGCCAGCAGCCCCCCTACAGGGTACGGAGAAGCTTTCTTT. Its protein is CASSPPTGYGEAFF.

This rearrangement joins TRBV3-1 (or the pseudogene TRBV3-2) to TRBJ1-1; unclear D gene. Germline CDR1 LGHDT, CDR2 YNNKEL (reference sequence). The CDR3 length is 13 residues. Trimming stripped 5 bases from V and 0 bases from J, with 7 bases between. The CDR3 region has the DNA TGTGCCAGCAGCTTCCAAATGAACACTGAAGCTTTCTTT. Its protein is CASSFQMNTEAFF.